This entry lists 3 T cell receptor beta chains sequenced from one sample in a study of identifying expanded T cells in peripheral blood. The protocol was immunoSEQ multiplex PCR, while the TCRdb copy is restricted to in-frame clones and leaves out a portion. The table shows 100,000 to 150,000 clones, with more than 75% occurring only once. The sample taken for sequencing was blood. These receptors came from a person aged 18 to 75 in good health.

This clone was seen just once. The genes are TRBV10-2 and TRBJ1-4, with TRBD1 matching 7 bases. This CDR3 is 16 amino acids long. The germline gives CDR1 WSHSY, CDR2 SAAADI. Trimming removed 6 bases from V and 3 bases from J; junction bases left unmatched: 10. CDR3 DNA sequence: TGCGCCAGCAGCCAGACAGGGAGGGTTGCTAATGAAAAACTGTTTTTT. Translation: CASSQTGRVANEKLFF.

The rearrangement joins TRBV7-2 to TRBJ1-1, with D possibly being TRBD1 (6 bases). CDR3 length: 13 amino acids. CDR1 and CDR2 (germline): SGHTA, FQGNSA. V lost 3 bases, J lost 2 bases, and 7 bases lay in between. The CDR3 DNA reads TGTGCCAGCAGCTTTGGGACAAACACTGAAGCTTTCTTT. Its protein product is CASSFGTNTEAFF.

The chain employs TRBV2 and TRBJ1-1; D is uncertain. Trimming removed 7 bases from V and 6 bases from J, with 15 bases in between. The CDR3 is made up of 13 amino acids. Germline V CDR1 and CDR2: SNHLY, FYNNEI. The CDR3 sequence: CASTLEAQSEAFF. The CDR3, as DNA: TGTGCCAGCACCCTCGAGGCCCAGTCTGAAGCTTTCTTT.